This record covers a single T cell receptor (beta chain). Its antigen is as yet unknown. A junction boundary mismatches the germline segment, possibly from a read error. Genomic DNA constituted the template upon which TCR beta VDJ and CDR3 profiling was performed. TCRdb independently ran MiXCR on the reads; one entry per CDR3 protein. The sample includes roughly 200,000 distinct CDR3 sequences, over 55% of them seen just once. Germline V lookup: CDR1 DFQATT, CDR2 SNEGSKA (reference sequence). This CDR3 has 13 amino acids. This sample stems from a study of CD8+CD57+ T cells in acquired aplastic anemia. Whole-study results and caveats: The study identified almost 30 CD8+ CDR3 sequences shared by patients and controls.

Material: sorted CD4+, CD8+, or CD8+CD57+ T cells (not recorded which) from PBMCs. The rearrangement joins TRBV20-1 to TRBJ2-7, with D maybe TRBD1 (6 bases). The clonotype originates from a human donor in good health. CDR3 sequence reads: CRARQGSSYEQYF. The CDR3 DNA is TGCCGTGCCCGTCAGGGGAGCTCCTACGAGCAGTACTTC.